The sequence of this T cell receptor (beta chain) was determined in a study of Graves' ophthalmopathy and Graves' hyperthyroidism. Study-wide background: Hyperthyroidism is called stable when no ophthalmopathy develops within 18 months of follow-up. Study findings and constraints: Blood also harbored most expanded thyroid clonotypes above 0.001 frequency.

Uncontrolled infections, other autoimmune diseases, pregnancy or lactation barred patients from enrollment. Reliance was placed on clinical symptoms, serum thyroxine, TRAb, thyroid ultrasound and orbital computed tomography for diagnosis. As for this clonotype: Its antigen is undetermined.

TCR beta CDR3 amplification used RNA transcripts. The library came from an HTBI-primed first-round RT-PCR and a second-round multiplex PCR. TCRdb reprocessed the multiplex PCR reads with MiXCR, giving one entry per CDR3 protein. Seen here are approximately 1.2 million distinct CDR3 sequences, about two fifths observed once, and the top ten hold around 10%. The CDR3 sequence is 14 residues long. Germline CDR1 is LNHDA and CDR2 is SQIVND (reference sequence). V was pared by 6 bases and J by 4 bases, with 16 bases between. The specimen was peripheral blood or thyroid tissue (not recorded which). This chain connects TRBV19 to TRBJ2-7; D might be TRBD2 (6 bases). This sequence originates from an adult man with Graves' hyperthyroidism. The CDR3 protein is CASRHKWDSYEQYF. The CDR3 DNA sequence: TGTGCCAGTAGACACAAGTGGGACTCTTACGAGCAGTACTTC.